This TCR beta chain derives from a study of spatial heterogeneity in lung cancer. One entry per CDR3 protein, called by TCRdb with MiXCR from the 5' RACE reads. The sample shows about 1,900 distinct CDR3 sequences, roughly 7% of them seen only once. Germline CDR1 LNHDA, CDR2 SQIVND (reference sequence). V dropped 7 bases and J dropped 0; count of bases not matched to a gene: 6. This CDR3 has 16 amino acids. Judged by abundance, this clonotype is medium-sized. Regarding time point: sample taken at primary tumor resection. The donors comprised some 72 untreated early-stage non-small cell lung cancer patients.

The chain combines TRBV19 with TRBJ1-5, with TRBD1 matching 10 bases. The specimen comprised normal lung tissue next to the tumor, sampled at surgery. This clonotype originated in a female donor with early-stage non-small cell lung cancer. CDR3 loop: CASTKTGGNSNQPQHF. The CDR3 nucleotides read TGTGCCAGTACCAAGACAGGGGGCAATAGCAATCAGCCCCAGCATTTT.